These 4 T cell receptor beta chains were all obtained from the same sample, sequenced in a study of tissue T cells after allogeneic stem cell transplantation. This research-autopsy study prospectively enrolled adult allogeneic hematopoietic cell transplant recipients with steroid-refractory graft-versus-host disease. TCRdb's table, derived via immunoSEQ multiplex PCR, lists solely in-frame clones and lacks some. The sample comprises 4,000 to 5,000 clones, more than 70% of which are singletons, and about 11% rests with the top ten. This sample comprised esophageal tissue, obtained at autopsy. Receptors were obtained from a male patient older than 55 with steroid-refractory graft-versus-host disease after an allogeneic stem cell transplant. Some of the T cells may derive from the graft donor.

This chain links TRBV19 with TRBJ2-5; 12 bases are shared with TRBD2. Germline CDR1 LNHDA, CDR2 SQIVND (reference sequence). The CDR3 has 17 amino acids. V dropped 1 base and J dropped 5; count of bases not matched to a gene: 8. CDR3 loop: CASSIAPSGGAVETQYF. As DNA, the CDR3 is TGTGCCAGTAGTATAGCTCCTAGCGGGGGGGCGGTTGAGACCCAGTACTTC.

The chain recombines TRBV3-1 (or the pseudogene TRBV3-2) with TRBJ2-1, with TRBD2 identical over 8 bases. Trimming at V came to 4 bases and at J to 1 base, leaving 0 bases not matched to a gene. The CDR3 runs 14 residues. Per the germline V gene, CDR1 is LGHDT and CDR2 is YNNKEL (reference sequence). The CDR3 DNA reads TGTGCCAGCAGCCCGGGGGGGTCCTACAATGAGCAGTTCTTC. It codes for CASSPGGSYNEQFF.

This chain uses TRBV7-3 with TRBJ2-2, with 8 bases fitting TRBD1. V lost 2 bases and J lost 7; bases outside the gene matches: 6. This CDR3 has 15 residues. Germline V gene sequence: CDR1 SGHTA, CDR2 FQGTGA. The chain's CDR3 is CASSLGQGANGELFF. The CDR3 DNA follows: TGTGCCAGCAGCTTAGGGCAGGGGGCGAACGGGGAGCTGTTTTTT.

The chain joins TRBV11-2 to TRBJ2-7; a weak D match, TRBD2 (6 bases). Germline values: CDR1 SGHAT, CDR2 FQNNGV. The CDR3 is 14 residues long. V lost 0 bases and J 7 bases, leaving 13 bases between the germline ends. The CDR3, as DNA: TGTGCCAGCAGCTTAGATGGGCGGGGCGGGGAGCAGTACTTC. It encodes CASSLDGRGGEQYF. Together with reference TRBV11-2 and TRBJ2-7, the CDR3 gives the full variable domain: EAGVAQSPRYKIIEKRQSVAFWCNPISGHATLYWYQQILGQGPKLLIQFQNNGVVDDSQLPKDRFSAERLKGVDSTLKIQPAKLEDSAVYLCASSLDGRGGEQYFGPGTRLTVT.